This passage covers 11 T cell receptor beta chains from one sample sequenced in a study of blood T cell repertoires in COVID-19. Clones were sequenced by immunoSEQ multiplex PCR, and TCRdb holds only the in-frame ones, with some missing. The data contain 130,000 or so clones, approximately 86% of them seen just once; the ten biggest clones take up 1.5%. The specimen sequenced was peripheral blood. The receptors here all came from a woman in her fifties or sixties with acute or convalescent COVID-19.

The chain is built from TRBV2 and TRBJ1-1; 7 bases are shared with TRBD1. V was pared by 8 bases and J by 1 base, with 7 bases of the junction left unmatched. This CDR3 comprises 14 residues. Germline loops: CDR1 SNHLY, CDR2 FYNNEI. The CDR3, as DNA: TGTGCCAGCGAGCCCGGGACAGCGAACACTGAAGCTTTCTTT. The encoded protein is CASEPGTANTEAFF. The full variable domain, with the rest looked up from reference TRBV2 and TRBJ1-1, is EPEVTQTPSHQVTQMGQEVILRCVPISNHLYFYWYRQILGQKVEFLVSFYNNEISEKSEIFDDQFSVERPDGSNFTLKIRSTKLEDSAMYFCASEPGTANTEAFFGQGTRLTVV.

V gene TRBV9 combines with J gene TRBJ1-2; 9 positions match TRBD1. From germline, CDR1 is SGDLS and CDR2 YYNGEE. The junction had 3 bases not matched to a gene; V was cut back by 0 bases and J by 6 bases. The CDR3 consists of 14 residues. The CDR3 protein is CASSVGGQGHGYTF. The CDR3 coding sequence is TGTGCCAGCAGCGTAGGAGGACAGGGGCATGGCTACACCTTC.

V gene TRBV2 combines with J gene TRBJ2-3; 7 positions agree with TRBD1. Germline CDR1 SNHLY, CDR2 FYNNEI. J was trimmed by 2 bases and V by 6 bases; bases with no gene match: 8. The CDR3 covers 15 residues. Here the CDR3 DNA reads TGTGCCAGCAGACCCGGACAGGCAACCACAGATACGCAGTATTTT. Protein: CASRPGQATTDTQYF.

The V and J genes are TRBV7-2 and TRBJ1-2; TRBD1 is a possible D gene (6 bases). Germline CDR1 and CDR2: SGHTA and FQGNSA. Trimming shortened V by 8 bases and J by 6 bases, and 13 bases separated the two germline ends. The CDR3 totals 12 residues. The CDR3 DNA follows: TGTGCCAGCGTAACAGGGCGAGATGGCTACACCTTC. It yields the protein CASVTGRDGYTF.

The chain recombines TRBV18 with TRBJ1-3; the match to TRBD1 covers 10 bases. V lost 1 base and J lost 0; bases outside the gene matches: 3. Germline lookup yields CDR1 KGHSH and CDR2 LQKENI. The CDR3 loop spans 17 amino acids. DNA of the CDR3: TGTGCCAGCTCACCACGACAGGGGGCAAGCTCTGGAAACACCATATATTTT. It encodes CASSPRQGASSGNTIYF. Full variable domain (remainder filled in from reference TRBV18 and TRBJ1-3): NAGVMQNPRHLVRRRGQEARLRCSPMKGHSHVYWYRQLPEEGLKFMVYLQKENIIDESGMPKERFSAEFPKEGPSILRIQQVVRGDSAAYFCASSPRQGASSGNTIYFGEGSWLTVV.

This rearrangement joins TRBV7-2 to TRBJ2-5; 9 bases are a match to TRBD2. Germline V gene sequence: CDR1 SGHTA, CDR2 FQGNSA. The CDR3 runs to 15 residues. V was pared by 3 bases and J by 3 bases, with 5 bases of the junction left unmatched. CDR3 sequence (DNA): TGTGCCAGCAGCTTCACGGGACTAGCAGAAGAGACCCAGTACTTC. This codes for CASSFTGLAEETQYF. Using reference TRBV7-2 and TRBJ2-5 for the parts outside the CDR3, the full variable domain is GAGVSQSPSNKVTEKGKDVELRCDPISGHTALYWYRQSLGQGLEFLIYFQGNSAPDKSGLPSDRFSAERTGGSVSTLTIQRTQQEDSAVYLCASSFTGLAEETQYFGPGTRLLVL.

This sequence joins TRBV11-1 and TRBJ2-7; possible D gene TRBD1, 5 bases. The CDR3 length is 14 residues. Trimming left V 1 base short and J 2 bases short, with 9 bases between. Germline CDR1 is SGHAT and CDR2 is FQDESV (reference sequence). The CDR3 nucleotides are TGTGCCAGCAGCTTAGAGCAGGGCCCCTACGAGCAGTACTTC. Residues: CASSLEQGPYEQYF.

This clone appeared a single time. The chain joins TRBV10-3 to TRBJ1-6, with 7 bases lining up with TRBD1. The CDR3 length is 17 residues. Germline V CDR1 and CDR2: ENHRY, SYGVKD. V gave up 2 bases and J gave up 7 bases; unmatched junction bases: 11. The CDR3 sequence: CAISEPGGPGGNSPLHF. Here the CDR3 DNA reads TGTGCCATCAGTGAGCCGGGGGGGCCAGGGGGGAATTCACCCCTCCACTTT.

This chain connects TRBV9 to TRBJ1-2, with a tentative D call TRBD1 (6 bases). The CDR3 runs 13 residues. The germline CDR1 and CDR2 sequences are SGDLS and YYNGEE. V dropped 3 bases and J dropped 2 bases, with 8 bases sitting between them. CDR3 sequence (DNA): TGTGCCAGCAGCGGGACAGTAAACTATGGCTACACCTTC. Amino acid sequence: CASSGTVNYGYTF.

In its sample, this clone was seen once. The rearrangement uses TRBV9 and TRBJ1-1; D is ambiguous. From germline, CDR1 is SGDLS and CDR2 YYNGEE. The CDR3 contains 14 residues. V lost 4 bases and J lost 0, with 10 bases in between. The CDR3 DNA sequence: TGTGCCAGCAGCCCCAGGATCTTGAACACTGAAGCTTTCTTT. It yields the protein CASSPRILNTEAFF. Full variable domain (remainder filled in from reference TRBV9 and TRBJ1-1): DSGVTQTPKHLITATGQRVTLRCSPRSGDLSVYWYQQSLDQGLQFLIQYYNGEERAKGNILERFSAQQFPDLHSELNLSSLELGDSALYFCASSPRILNTEAFFGQGTRLTVV.

The chain carries TRBV28 and TRBJ1-2; 7 nucleotides line up with TRBD1. The ends lost 5 bases at V and 6 bases at J; junction bases unmatched: 18. CDR1 MDHEN and CDR2 SYDVKM come from the germline V gene. The CDR3 totals 17 residues. The CDR3 loop is CASSPPGKGAKGDGYTF. The CDR3 region has the DNA TGTGCCAGCAGTCCTCCGGGTAAGGGGGCGAAAGGAGATGGCTACACCTTC.